The 17 T cell receptor beta chains below all came from one sample that was sequenced in a study of blood T cell repertoires in COVID-19. TCRdb's table, derived via immunoSEQ multiplex PCR, lists solely in-frame clones and lacks some. The data contain around 270,000 clones, around 90% of them singletons. Sequencing was performed on peripheral blood. The receptors shown here come from a man between 60 and 75 years old who had recovered from COVID-19.

V gene TRBV7-6 combines with J gene TRBJ2-2, with TRBD1 matching over 7 bases. CDR3 length: 15 residues. The junction had 5 bases not matched to a gene; V was cut back by 1 base and J by 6 bases. The germline V gene encodes CDR1 SGHVS and CDR2 FNYEAQ. The CDR3 coding sequence is TGTGCCAGCAGCTTAGGCGTAGGGACAGCCGGGGAGCTGTTTTTT. This translates into CASSLGVGTAGELFF.

The chain employs TRBV4-1 and TRBJ1-2; D gene ambiguous. Germline V lookup: CDR1 MGHRA, CDR2 YSYEKL. The V end lost 2 bases, the J end lost 5 bases, and 15 bases lay between the germline ends. The CDR3 is 15 amino acids. The CDR3 DNA is TGCGCCAGCAGCCAAAAAGGGCTAGGAGGTTATGGCTACACCTTC. This gives the protein CASSQKGLGGYGYTF.

J is TRBJ2-3 and V is TRBV6-5; 7 bases agree with TRBD1. The CDR3 consists of 15 residues. Unmatched junction bases numbered 7, after V lost 6 bases and J lost 1 base. Germline V lookup: CDR1 MNHEY, CDR2 SVGAGI. In DNA, the CDR3 is TGTGCCAGCAGCGCTAACAGGGGTGGCACAGATACGCAGTATTTT. It encodes CASSANRGGTDTQYF.

This rearrangement joins TRBV12-3 or TRBV12-4 to TRBJ2-5; perhaps TRBD2 as D (6 bases). The CDR3 has 13 amino acids. Trimming stripped 6 bases from V and 5 bases from J, with 13 bases between. DNA of the CDR3: TGTGCCAGCAGATGGGACTGGGGGGAGACCCAGTACTTC. Its protein is CASRWDWGETQYF.

This clone was observed a single time. This rearrangement joins TRBV14 to TRBJ2-7, with D perhaps TRBD1 (5 bases). Trimming pared 1 base from V and 5 bases from J, leaving 12 bases between. Germline-derived CDR1 and CDR2 are SGHDN and FVKESK. The CDR3 runs 14 residues. CDR3 residues: CASSQGQGWDEQYF. CDR3 in DNA: TGTGCCAGCAGCCAAGGTCAGGGTTGGGACGAGCAGTACTTC.

This chain links TRBV5-4 with TRBJ1-1, with TRBD1 as a possible D gene (5 bases). Germline CDR1 reads SGHNT; CDR2 reads YYREEE (reference sequence). V was pared by 1 base and J by 4 bases, with 8 bases between. This CDR3 spans 13 amino acids. The CDR3 region is CASSLTRVTEAFF. DNA of the CDR3: TGTGCCAGCAGCTTGACCAGGGTCACTGAAGCTTTCTTT.

V gene TRBV20-1 combines with J gene TRBJ1-2; TRBD1 matches at 10 bases. Germline CDR1 and CDR2: DFQATT and SNEGSKA (reference sequence). The CDR3 runs 13 residues. Trimming took 5 bases from V and 7 from J; bases not matched to a gene: 7. This CDR3 is CSARGQGVFGYTF. The CDR3 DNA reads TGCAGTGCTCGTGGACAGGGGGTCTTTGGCTACACCTTC.

This chain uses TRBV7-2 with TRBJ2-3, with TRBD2 matching 9 bases. Germline-derived CDR1 and CDR2 are SGHTA and FQGNSA. CDR3 size: 14 residues. J was trimmed by 4 bases and V by 5 bases; bases with no gene match: 4. CDR3 residues: CASSRGGASDTQYF. CDR3 bases: TGTGCCAGCAGCCGCGGGGGGGCCTCAGATACGCAGTATTTT.

The chain couples TRBV5-5 to TRBJ2-1; TRBD1 matches at 8 bases. The CDR3 sequence is 16 residues long. CDR1 is SGHKS, CDR2 YYEKEE, per germline (reference sequence). With V trimmed by 6 bases and J by 0 bases, 8 bases remained unmatched. CDR3 DNA: TGTGCCAGCATCCAAAAGGGGACAGGCTCCTACAATGAGCAGTTCTTC. Translation gives CASIQKGTGSYNEQFF.

This sequence joins TRBV9 and TRBJ1-4; D is possibly TRBD1 (5 bases). V was clipped by 3 bases and J by 12 bases, with 15 bases between them. The CDR3 extends over 13 amino acids. CDR1 is SGDLS and CDR2 is YYNGEE in the germline V gene. Here the CDR3 reads CASSAFMGQELFF. Written as DNA, the CDR3 is TGTGCCAGCAGCGCCTTTATGGGGCAGGAACTGTTTTTT.

This chain joins TRBV3-1 (or the pseudogene TRBV3-2) and TRBJ2-7; TRBD2 matches at 9 bases. The CDR3 has 15 residues. V lost 4 bases, J lost 2 bases, and 6 bases stayed unmatched. Germline CDR1 is LGHDT and CDR2 is YNNKEL (reference sequence). The CDR3 loop reads CASSPIGGGAYEQYF. Here the CDR3 DNA reads TGTGCCAGCAGCCCAATTGGCGGGGGGGCCTACGAGCAGTACTTC.

The V call is TRBV7-2, the J call TRBJ2-3; TRBD2 aligns across 8 bases. V was pared by 1 base and J by 4 bases, with 10 bases of the junction left unmatched. The CDR3 covers 17 residues. Per germline, CDR1 SGHTA and CDR2 FQGNSA. The CDR3 sequence is CASSLVGPTSEADTQYF. The CDR3 DNA is TGTGCCAGCAGCTTAGTGGGCCCGACTAGCGAAGCAGATACGCAGTATTTT. Full variable domain (rest looked up from reference TRBV7-2 and TRBJ2-3): GAGVSQSPSNKVTEKGKDVELRCDPISGHTALYWYRQSLGQGLEFLIYFQGNSAPDKSGLPSDRFSAERTGGSVSTLTIQRTQQEDSAVYLCASSLVGPTSEADTQYFGPGTRLTVL.

The chain employs TRBV6-2 or TRBV6-3 and TRBJ1-5, with 7 bases matching TRBD1. Germline CDR1 and CDR2: MNHEY and SVGEGT. Trimming took 0 bases from V and 9 from J; bases not matched to a gene: 14. This CDR3 contains 17 residues. CDR3 sequence (DNA): TGTGCCAGCAGTTACTCAGGGGGCAGGATAAGAAGCGGGCCCCAGCATTTT. This sequence encodes CASSYSGGRIRSGPQHF.

This chain connects TRBV6-5 to TRBJ1-3; no definite D call. V was pared by 2 bases and J by 5 bases, with 16 bases between. CDR1 MNHEY and CDR2 SVGAGI come from the germline V gene. The CDR3 contains 16 residues. CDR3 coding DNA: TGTGCCAGCAGTTACAGTGCAGCCTCACTAAGAAACACCATATATTTT. Its protein product is CASSYSAASLRNTIYF.

Note on this clone: This same CDR3 is encoded by further DNA sequences in the sample. The chain joins TRBV6-5 to TRBJ1-3, with 7 bases that match TRBD1. The CDR3 consists of 13 residues. Trimming at V came to 8 bases and at J to 4 bases, leaving 5 bases not matched to a gene. Looked up from germline, CDR1 is MNHEY and CDR2 is SVGAGI. The CDR3 region has the DNA TGTGCCAGCGGCGGGACAGTCGGAAACACCATATATTTT. This encodes CASGGTVGNTIYF.

This rearrangement joins TRBV5-1 to TRBJ1-6, with 9 bases fitting TRBD1. The CDR3 is 16 amino acids. The junction had 5 bases not matched to a gene; V was cut back by 0 bases and J by 7 bases. Germline lookup yields CDR1 SGHRS and CDR2 YFSETQ. Written as DNA, the CDR3 is TGCGCCAGCAGCTTGGATTGGACAGGGGTCAATTCACCCCTCCACTTT. It translates to CASSLDWTGVNSPLHF. Together with reference TRBV5-1 and TRBJ1-6, the CDR3 gives the full variable domain: KAGVTQTPRYLIKTRGQQVTLSCSPISGHRSVSWYQQTPGQGLQFLFEYFSETQRNKGNFPGRFSGRQFSNSRSEMNVSTLELGDSALYLCASSLDWTGVNSPLHFGNGTRLTVT.

V usage is TRBV11-2 and J usage is TRBJ2-7; weak D call: TRBD2 (5 bases). The length of the CDR3 is 13 residues. Trimming removed 2 bases from V and 6 bases from J, with 11 bases in between. CDR1 is SGHAT and CDR2 is FQNNGV in the germline V gene. The CDR3 sequence: CASSLLPGSEQYF. In nucleotides, the CDR3 is TGTGCCAGCAGCTTACTCCCGGGATCCGAGCAGTACTTC.